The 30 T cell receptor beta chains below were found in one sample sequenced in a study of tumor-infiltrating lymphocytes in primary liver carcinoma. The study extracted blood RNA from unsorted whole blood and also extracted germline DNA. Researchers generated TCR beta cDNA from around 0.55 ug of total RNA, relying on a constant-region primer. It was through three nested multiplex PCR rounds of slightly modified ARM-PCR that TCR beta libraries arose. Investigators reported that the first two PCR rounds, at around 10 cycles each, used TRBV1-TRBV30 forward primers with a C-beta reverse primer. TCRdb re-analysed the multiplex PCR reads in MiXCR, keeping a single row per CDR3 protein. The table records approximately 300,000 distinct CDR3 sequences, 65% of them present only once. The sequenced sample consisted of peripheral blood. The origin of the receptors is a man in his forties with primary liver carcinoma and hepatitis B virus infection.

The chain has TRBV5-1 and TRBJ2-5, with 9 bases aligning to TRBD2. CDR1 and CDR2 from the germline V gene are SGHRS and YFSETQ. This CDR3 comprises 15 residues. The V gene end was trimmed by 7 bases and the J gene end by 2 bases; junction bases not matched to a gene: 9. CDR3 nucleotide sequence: TGCGCCAGCGGTACGGATAGCGGGAGTCAAGAGACCCAGTACTTC. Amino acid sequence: CASGTDSGSQETQYF.

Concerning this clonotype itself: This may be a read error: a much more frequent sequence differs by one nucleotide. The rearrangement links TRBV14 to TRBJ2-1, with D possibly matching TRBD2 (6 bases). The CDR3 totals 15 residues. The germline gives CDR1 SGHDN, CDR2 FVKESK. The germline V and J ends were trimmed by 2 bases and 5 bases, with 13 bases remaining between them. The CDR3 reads CASSQTAGSHNEQFF. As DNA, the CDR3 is TGTGCCAGCAGCCAAACGGCGGGGAGCCACAATGAGCAGTTCTTC. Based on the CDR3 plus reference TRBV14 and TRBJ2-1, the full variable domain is EAGVTQFPSHSVIEKGQTVTLRCDPISGHDNLYWYRRVMGKEIKFLLHFVKESKQDESGMPNNRFLAERTGGTYSTLKVQPAELEDSGVYFCASSQTAGSHNEQFFGPGTRLTVL.

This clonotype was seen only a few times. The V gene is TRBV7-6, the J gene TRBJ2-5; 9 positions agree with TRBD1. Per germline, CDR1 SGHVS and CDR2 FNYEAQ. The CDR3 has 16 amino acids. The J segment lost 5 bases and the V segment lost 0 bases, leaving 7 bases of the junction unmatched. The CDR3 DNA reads TGTGCCAGCAGCTTAGCGGTACAGGGGGCTGGCGAGACCCAGTACTTC. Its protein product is CASSLAVQGAGETQYF.

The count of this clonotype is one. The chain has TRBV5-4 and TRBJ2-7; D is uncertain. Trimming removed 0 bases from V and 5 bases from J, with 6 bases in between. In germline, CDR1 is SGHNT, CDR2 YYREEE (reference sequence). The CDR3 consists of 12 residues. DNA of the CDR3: TGTGCCAGCAGCTTGGACTCAAACGAGCAGTACTTC. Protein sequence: CASSLDSNEQYF.

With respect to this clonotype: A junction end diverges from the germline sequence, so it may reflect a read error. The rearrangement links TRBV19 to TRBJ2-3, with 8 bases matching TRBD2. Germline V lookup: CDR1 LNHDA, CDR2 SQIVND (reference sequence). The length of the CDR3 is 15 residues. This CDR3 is CASSPSGSLTDKQYF. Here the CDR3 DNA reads TGTGCCAGTAGCCCTAGCGGGTCCCTCACAGATAAGCAGTATTTT.

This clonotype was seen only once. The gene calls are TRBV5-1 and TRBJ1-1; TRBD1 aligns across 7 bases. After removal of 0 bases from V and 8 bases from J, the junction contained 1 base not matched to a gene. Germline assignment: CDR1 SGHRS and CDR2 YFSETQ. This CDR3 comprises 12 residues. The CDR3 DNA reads TGCGCCAGCAGCTTGGACAGGGGAGAAGCTTTCTTT. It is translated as CASSLDRGEAFF.

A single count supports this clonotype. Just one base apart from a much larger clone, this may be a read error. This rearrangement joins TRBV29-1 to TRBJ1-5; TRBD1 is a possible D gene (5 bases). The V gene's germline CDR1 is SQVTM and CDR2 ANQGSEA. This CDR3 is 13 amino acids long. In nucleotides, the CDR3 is TGCGGCCCTTTTTCGGGGGTAGATCAGCCCCAGCATTTT. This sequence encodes CGPFSGVDQPQHF.

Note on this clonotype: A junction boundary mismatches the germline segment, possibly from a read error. In DNA form, the CDR3 reads TGTACCAGCAGTGGGGGGGGGTTCACAGATACGCAGTATTTT. Its translation is CTSSGGGFTDTQYF. V and J are TRBV6-6 and TRBJ2-3; 7 nucleotides line up with TRBD2. CDR1 is MNHNY, CDR2 SVGAGI, per germline (reference sequence). The CDR3 loop spans 14 amino acids.

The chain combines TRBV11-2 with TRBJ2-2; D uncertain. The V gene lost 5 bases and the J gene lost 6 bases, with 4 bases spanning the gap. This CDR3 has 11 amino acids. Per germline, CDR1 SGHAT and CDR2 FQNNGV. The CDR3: CASSPAGELFF. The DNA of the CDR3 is TGTGCCAGCAGCCCAGCCGGGGAGCTGTTTTTT.

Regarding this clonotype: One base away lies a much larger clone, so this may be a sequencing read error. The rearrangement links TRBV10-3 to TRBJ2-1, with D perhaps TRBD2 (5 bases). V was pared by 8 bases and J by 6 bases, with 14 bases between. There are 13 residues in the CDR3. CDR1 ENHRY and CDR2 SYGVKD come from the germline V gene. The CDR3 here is CAIGNGNCNEQFF. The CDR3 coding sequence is TGTGCCATCGGTAACGGGAATTGCAATGAGCAGTTCTTC.

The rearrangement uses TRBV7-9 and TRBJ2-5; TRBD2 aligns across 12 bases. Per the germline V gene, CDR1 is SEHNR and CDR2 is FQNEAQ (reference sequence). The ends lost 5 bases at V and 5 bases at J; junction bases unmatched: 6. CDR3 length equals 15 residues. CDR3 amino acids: CASSIALAGGETQYF. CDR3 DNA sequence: TGTGCCAGCAGCATCGCGCTAGCGGGGGGGGAGACCCAGTACTTC. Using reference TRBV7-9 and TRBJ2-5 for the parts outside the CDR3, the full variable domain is DTGVSQNPRHKITKRGQNVTFRCDPISEHNRLYWYRQTLGQGPEFLTYFQNEAQLEKSRLLSDRFSAERPKGSFSTLEIQRTEQGDSAMYLCASSIALAGGETQYFGPGTRLLVL.

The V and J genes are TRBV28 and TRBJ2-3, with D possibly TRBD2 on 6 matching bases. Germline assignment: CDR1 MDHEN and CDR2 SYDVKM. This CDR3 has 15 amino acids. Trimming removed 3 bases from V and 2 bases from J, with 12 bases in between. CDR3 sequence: CASSFGGVVTDTQYF. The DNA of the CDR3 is TGTGCCAGCAGTTTTGGAGGGGTCGTCACAGATACGCAGTATTTT.

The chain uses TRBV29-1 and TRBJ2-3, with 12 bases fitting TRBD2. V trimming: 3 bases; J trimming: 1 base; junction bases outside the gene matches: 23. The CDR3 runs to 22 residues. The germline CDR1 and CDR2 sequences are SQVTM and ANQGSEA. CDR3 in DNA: TGCAGCGTTGAGAACGGTCTTGGGGCGGTCCCTGGACTAGCGGGGCGCACAGATACGCAGTATTTT. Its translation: CSVENGLGAVPGLAGRTDTQYF.

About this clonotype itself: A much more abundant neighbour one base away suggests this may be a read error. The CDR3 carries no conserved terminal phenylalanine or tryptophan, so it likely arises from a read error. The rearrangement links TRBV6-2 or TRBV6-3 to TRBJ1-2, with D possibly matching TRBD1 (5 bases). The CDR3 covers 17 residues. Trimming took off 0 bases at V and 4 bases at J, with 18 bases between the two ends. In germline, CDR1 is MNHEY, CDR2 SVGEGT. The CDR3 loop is CASSYSRTGKDLYGYTL. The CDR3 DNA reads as TGTGCCAGCAGTTACTCGAGAACAGGAAAGGACCTCTATGGCTACACCCTC.

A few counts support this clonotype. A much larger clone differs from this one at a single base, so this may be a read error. As DNA, the CDR3 is TGTGCCGGCAGCCCAAATAGTGGAGATACGCAGTATTTT. This codes for CAGSPNSGDTQYF. The chain has TRBV7-9 and TRBJ2-3; D remains ambiguous. The CDR3 consists of 13 residues. Germline V gene sequence: CDR1 SEHNR, CDR2 FQNEAQ (reference sequence).

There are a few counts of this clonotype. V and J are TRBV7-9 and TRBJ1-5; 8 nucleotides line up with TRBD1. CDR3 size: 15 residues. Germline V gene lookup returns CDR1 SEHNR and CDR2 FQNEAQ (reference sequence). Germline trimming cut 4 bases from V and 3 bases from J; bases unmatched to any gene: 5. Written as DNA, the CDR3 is TGTGCCAGCAGCTCAGGGGGCGCGTCCAATCAGCCCCAGCATTTT. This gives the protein CASSSGGASNQPQHF.

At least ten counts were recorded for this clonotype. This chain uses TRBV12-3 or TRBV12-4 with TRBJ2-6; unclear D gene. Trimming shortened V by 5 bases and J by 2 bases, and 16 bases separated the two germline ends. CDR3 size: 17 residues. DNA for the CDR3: TGTGCCAGCAGTCCCGGGCATCTCTTACCTGGGGCCAACGTCCTGACTTTC. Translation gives CASSPGHLLPGANVLTF.

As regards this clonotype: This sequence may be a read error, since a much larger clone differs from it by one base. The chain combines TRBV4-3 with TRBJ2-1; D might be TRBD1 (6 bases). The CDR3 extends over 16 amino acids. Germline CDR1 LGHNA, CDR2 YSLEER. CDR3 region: CASSQDSQGSYNEQSF. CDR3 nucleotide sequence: TGCGCCAGCAGCCAAGATTCACAGGGTTCCTACAATGAGCAGTCCTTC.

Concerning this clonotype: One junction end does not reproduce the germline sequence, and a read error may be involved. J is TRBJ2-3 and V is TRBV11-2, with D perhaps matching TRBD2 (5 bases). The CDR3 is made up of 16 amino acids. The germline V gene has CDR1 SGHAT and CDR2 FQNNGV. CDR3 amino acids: CSSSRRRGSSGDTQYF. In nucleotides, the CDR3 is TGTTCCAGCAGCCGTCGTAGAGGGAGCTCAGGAGATACGCAGTATTTT.

The CDR3 DNA reads TGTGCCAGCAGCCACTGGAACTCTTCCACCGGGGAGCTGTTTTTT. Protein: CASSHWNSSTGELFF. The chain couples TRBV11-3 to TRBJ2-2; D ambiguous. The V end lost 5 bases, the J end lost 4 bases, and 14 bases lay between the germline ends. Germline values: CDR1 SGHNT, CDR2 YENEEA. The CDR3 totals 15 residues.

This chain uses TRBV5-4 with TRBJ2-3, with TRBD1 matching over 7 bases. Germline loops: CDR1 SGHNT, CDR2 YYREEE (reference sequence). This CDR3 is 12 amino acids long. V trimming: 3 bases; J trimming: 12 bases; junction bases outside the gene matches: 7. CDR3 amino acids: CASSYDRATQYF. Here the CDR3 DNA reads TGTGCCAGCAGCTACGACAGGGCCACCCAGTATTTT. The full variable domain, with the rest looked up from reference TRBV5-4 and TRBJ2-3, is ETGVTQSPTHLIKTRGQQVTLRCSSQSGHNTVSWYQQALGQGPQFIFQYYREEENGRGNFPPRFSGLQFPNYSSELNVNALELDDSALYLCASSYDRATQYFGPGTRLTVL.

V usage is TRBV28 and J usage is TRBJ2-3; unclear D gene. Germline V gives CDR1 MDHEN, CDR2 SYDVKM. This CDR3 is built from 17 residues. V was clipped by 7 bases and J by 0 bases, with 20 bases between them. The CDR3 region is CASTPLDDGGSTDTQYF. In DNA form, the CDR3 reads TGTGCCAGCACCCCACTCGATGACGGTGGAAGCACAGATACGCAGTATTTT.

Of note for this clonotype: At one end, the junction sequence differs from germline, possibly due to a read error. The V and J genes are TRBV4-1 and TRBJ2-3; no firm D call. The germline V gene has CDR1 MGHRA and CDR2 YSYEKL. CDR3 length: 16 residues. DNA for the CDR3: TGCGCCAGCGGCCAAGAACCCCTAAACGGTGGAGATACGCAGTATTTT. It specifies CASGQEPLNGGDTQYF.

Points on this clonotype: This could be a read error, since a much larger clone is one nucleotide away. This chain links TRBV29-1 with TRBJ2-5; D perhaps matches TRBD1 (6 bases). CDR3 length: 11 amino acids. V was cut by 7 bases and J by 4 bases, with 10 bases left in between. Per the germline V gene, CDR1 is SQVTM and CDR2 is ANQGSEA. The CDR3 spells CSGLQGETQYF. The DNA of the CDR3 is TGCAGCGGTTTACAGGGAGAGACCCAGTACTTC.

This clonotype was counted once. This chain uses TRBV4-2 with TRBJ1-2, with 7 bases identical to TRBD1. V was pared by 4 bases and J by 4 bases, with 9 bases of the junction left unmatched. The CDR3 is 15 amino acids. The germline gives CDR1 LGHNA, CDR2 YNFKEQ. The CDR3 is CASSRSGTEAYGYTF. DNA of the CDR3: TGTGCCAGCAGCCGAAGCGGGACAGAAGCCTATGGCTACACCTTC.

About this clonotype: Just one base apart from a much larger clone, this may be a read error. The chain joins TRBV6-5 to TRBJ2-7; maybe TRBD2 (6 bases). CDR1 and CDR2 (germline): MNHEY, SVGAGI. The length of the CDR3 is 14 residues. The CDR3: CASSYAGITYEQHF. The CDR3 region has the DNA TGTGCCAGCAGTTACGCGGGAATCACCTACGAGCAGCACTTC.

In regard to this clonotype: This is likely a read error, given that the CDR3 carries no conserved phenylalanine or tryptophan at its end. CDR3 sequence reads: CASSQESRTGWNSPLHS. CDR3 sequence (DNA): TGTGCCAGCAGCCAAGAGAGTAGGACAGGGTGGAATTCACCCCTCCACTCT. The gene calls are TRBV4-2 and TRBJ1-6; the match to TRBD1 covers 8 bases. This CDR3 has 17 residues. V shed 0 bases and J 7 bases; nucleotides not matched to a gene: 8. Germline CDR1 is LGHNA and CDR2 is YNFKEQ.

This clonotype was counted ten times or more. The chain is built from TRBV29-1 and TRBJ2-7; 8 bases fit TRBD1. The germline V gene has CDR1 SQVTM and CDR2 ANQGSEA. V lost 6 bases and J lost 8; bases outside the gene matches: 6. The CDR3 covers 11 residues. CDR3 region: CSVGWTGKQYF. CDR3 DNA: TGCAGCGTCGGATGGACAGGGAAGCAGTACTTC.

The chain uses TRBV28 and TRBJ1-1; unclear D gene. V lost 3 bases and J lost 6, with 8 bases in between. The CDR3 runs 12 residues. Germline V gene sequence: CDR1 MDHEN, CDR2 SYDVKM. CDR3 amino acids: CASSFRSSEAFF. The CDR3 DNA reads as TGTGCCAGCAGTTTTAGAAGTTCTGAAGCTTTCTTT.

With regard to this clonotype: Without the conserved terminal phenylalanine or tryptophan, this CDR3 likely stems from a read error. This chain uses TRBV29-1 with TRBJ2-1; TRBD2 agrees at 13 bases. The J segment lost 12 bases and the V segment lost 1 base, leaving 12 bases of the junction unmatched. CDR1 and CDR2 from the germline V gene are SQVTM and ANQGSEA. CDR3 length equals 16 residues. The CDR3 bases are TGCAGCGTTGAAGGGAGGACTAGCGGGAGAGTCGATGTGCAGTTCTTA. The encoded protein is CSVEGRTSGRVDVQFL.